The 28 T cell receptor beta chains given below trace back to one sample, sequenced in a study of technical replicates of blood from several donors. TCRdb's table, derived via immunoSEQ multiplex PCR, lists solely in-frame clones and lacks some. This sample has tens of thousands of clones, with about 95% found just once. Sequencing input: PBMCs. These receptors all stem from a human donor in good health. Some clones in this sample may be carry-over from other donors' samples.

The chain employs TRBV5-1 and TRBJ1-4; 9 bases match TRBD1. In germline, CDR1 is SGHRS, CDR2 YFSETQ. Trimming removed 4 bases from V and 8 bases from J; junction bases left unmatched: 6. The CDR3 covers 14 residues. CDR3 DNA: TGCGCCAGCAGCCTCGGGACAGGGAACGAAAAACTGTTTTTT. Protein product: CASSLGTGNEKLFF.

This clone was recorded at least ten times. The chain employs TRBV14 and TRBJ1-1, with D possibly being TRBD1 (6 bases). Trimming left V 3 bases short and J 6 bases short, with 14 bases between. Germline V gene sequence: CDR1 SGHDN, CDR2 FVKESK. CDR3 length: 14 amino acids. The CDR3 DNA reads as TGTGCCAGCAGCCATGGGGTCCCAGGGGCTGAAGCTTTCTTT. This translates into CASSHGVPGAEAFF.

The chain links TRBV7-9 to TRBJ2-1, with TRBD1 matching 10 bases. Per germline, CDR1 SEHNR and CDR2 FQNEAQ (reference sequence). V dropped 5 bases and J dropped 4; count of bases not matched to a gene: 2. The CDR3 sequence is 14 residues long. CDR3 residues: CASSGTGDYNEQFF. The CDR3 DNA sequence: TGTGCCAGCAGCGGGACAGGGGATTACAATGAGCAGTTCTTC.

The chain recombines TRBV2 with TRBJ2-7; no clear D gene. Looked up from germline, CDR1 is SNHLY and CDR2 is FYNNEI. This CDR3 spans 11 amino acids. V dropped 4 bases and J dropped 3 bases, with 4 bases sitting between them. The CDR3 is CASSVFYEQYF. The CDR3 coding sequence is TGTGCCAGCAGTGTCTTCTACGAGCAGTACTTC.

The chain recombines TRBV9 with TRBJ2-1; a possible D gene is TRBD2 (6 bases). V gave up 4 bases and J gave up 4 bases, with 15 bases separating them. The CDR3 has 15 amino acids. The germline CDR1 and CDR2 sequences are SGDLS and YYNGEE. The CDR3 loop is CASSPGGGLYNEQFF. The CDR3 nucleotides are TGTGCCAGCAGCCCGGGTGGGGGGTTATACAATGAGCAGTTCTTC.

This clone was recorded only once. V and J are TRBV19 and TRBJ2-3; TRBD2 might be the D (6 bases). The V gene lost 6 bases and the J gene lost 3 bases, with 10 bases spanning the gap. CDR1 LNHDA and CDR2 SQIVND come from the germline V gene (reference sequence). The CDR3 is 13 residues long. The CDR3: CASRREMTDTQYF. CDR3 nucleotides: TGTGCCAGTAGACGGGAGATGACAGATACGCAGTATTTT. The full variable domain, its missing parts supplied by reference TRBV19 and TRBJ2-3, is DGGITQSPKYLFRKEGQNVTLSCEQNLNHDAMYWYRQDPGQGLRLIYYSQIVNDFQKGDIAEGYSVSREKKESFPLTVTSAQKNPTAFYLCASRREMTDTQYFGPGTRLTVL.

V gene TRBV27 combines with J gene TRBJ2-1; 15 bases fit TRBD2. The germline CDR1 and CDR2 sequences are MNHEY and SMNVEV (reference sequence). The V gene end was trimmed by 7 bases and the J gene end by 7 bases; junction bases not matched to a gene: 8. The CDR3 has 16 residues. Here the CDR3 reads CASIRTSGGVRNEQFF. CDR3 sequence (DNA): TGTGCCAGCATCCGGACTAGCGGGGGGGTTAGGAATGAGCAGTTCTTC.

The chain recombines TRBV4-3 with TRBJ1-2, with D maybe TRBD1 (6 bases). The V end was cut by 3 bases, the J end by 4 bases, with 9 bases between. This CDR3 has 13 amino acids. CDR1 is LGHNA and CDR2 is YSLEER in the germline V gene. Here the CDR3 reads CASSHSQGYGYTF. The CDR3 bases are TGCGCCAGCAGCCATTCACAGGGCTATGGCTACACCTTC.

This clone was detected once. The chain joins TRBV11-2 to TRBJ2-3; D perhaps matches TRBD2 (6 bases). The CDR3 spans 16 residues. CDR1 is SGHAT, CDR2 FQNNGV, per germline. Trimming cost V 6 bases and J 4 bases, with 20 bases left between them. The DNA for the CDR3 is TGTGCCAGCAGGCGGGTGGGCCGGGGGAAGGCAGATACGCAGTATTTT. Translating gives CASRRVGRGKADTQYF.

This rearrangement joins TRBV5-8 to TRBJ1-5; 7 bases agree with TRBD1. The length of the CDR3 is 16 residues. CDR1 is SGHTS and CDR2 is YDEGEE in the germline V gene. The ends lost 7 bases at V and 2 bases at J; junction bases unmatched: 12. This chain's CDR3 is CASVQGVSHGNQPQHF. DNA of the CDR3: TGTGCCAGCGTCCAGGGGGTATCTCATGGCAATCAGCCCCAGCATTTT.

V usage is TRBV2 and J usage is TRBJ1-6; TRBD1 matches at 9 bases. V lost 7 bases to trimming and J lost 10 bases; unmatched junction nucleotides: 8. The CDR3 covers 14 residues. Germline V gene sequence: CDR1 SNHLY, CDR2 FYNNEI. As DNA, the CDR3 is TGTGCCAGCAACCGGGACAGGGTGTTCTCACCCCTCCACTTT. Protein product: CASNRDRVFSPLHF. Complete variable domain (other parts from reference TRBV2 and TRBJ1-6): EPEVTQTPSHQVTQMGQEVILRCVPISNHLYFYWYRQILGQKVEFLVSFYNNEISEKSEIFDDQFSVERPDGSNFTLKIRSTKLEDSAMYFCASNRDRVFSPLHFGNGTRLTVT.

The chain employs TRBV21-1 and TRBJ1-4; the tabulated D call, TRBD1, remains unverified against the DNA. TRBV21-1 is assigned pseudogene status. The CDR3 runs 16 residues. CDR3 sequence reads: CASSIRTGTGNEKLFF. CDR3 sequence (DNA): TGTGCCAGCAGCATCCGAACCGGGACAGGGAATGAAAAACTGTTTTTT.

This clone was detected once. The chain carries TRBV7-2 and TRBJ2-7; D call uncertain. This CDR3 comprises 15 residues. Per the germline V gene, CDR1 is SGHTA and CDR2 is FQGNSA. Trimming left V 1 base short and J 6 bases short, with 16 bases between. The CDR3 DNA reads as TGTGCCAGCAGCTTAGTGGGTCAGTGGGCCCTCGAGCAGTACTTC. Translated, it gives CASSLVGQWALEQYF.

The chain joins TRBV4-2 to TRBJ2-5, with 8 bases matching TRBD2. V shed 4 bases, J shed 4 bases, and the junction held 11 bases outside the gene matches. The germline CDR1 and CDR2 sequences are LGHNA and YNFKEQ. The CDR3 loop spans 16 amino acids. CDR3 coding DNA: TGTGCCAGCAGCCTATTAGGGACTAGAGGTACAGAGACCCAGTACTTC. Translation gives CASSLLGTRGTETQYF.

V usage is TRBV4-1 and J usage is TRBJ2-5; D might be TRBD1 (5 bases). V lost 1 base and J 9 bases, leaving 15 bases between the germline ends. The CDR3 extends over 14 amino acids. The germline V gene encodes CDR1 MGHRA and CDR2 YSYEKL. CDR3 amino acids: CASSQGTEKGAQYF. Here the CDR3 DNA reads TGCGCCAGCAGCCAAGGTACAGAGAAAGGGGCCCAGTACTTC.

The chain joins TRBV12-5 to TRBJ2-7; 9 bases align to TRBD1. Per the germline V gene, CDR1 is LGHNT and CDR2 is FRNRAP. Trimming cost V 9 bases and J 5 bases; bases outside gene matches: 17. CDR3 size: 16 residues. CDR3: CARDPFPSRTGDEQYF. The CDR3 nucleotides read TGTGCTAGGGACCCCTTTCCCTCCAGGACAGGGGACGAGCAGTACTTC.

This chain connects TRBV4-1 to TRBJ2-2, with TRBD1 as a possible D gene (6 bases). Germline V CDR1 and CDR2: MGHRA, YSYEKL. The V end was cut by 1 base, the J end by 1 base, with 10 bases between. The CDR3 totals 16 residues. CDR3 protein: CASSQGVGGNTGELFF. In nucleotides, the CDR3 is TGCGCCAGCAGCCAAGGTGTAGGGGGGAACACCGGGGAGCTGTTTTTT.

The V gene is TRBV18, the J gene TRBJ2-3, with TRBD1 matching 7 bases. CDR3 size: 15 residues. J gave up 1 base and V 3 bases, and 4 bases lay outside the gene matches. Germline assignment: CDR1 KGHSH and CDR2 LQKENI. In DNA form, the CDR3 reads TGTGCCAGCTCACCCCGGGACAGCTGCACAGATACGCAGTATTTT. This translates into CASSPRDSCTDTQYF. The complete variable domain, with remaining parts taken from reference TRBV18 and TRBJ2-3, reads NAGVMQNPRHLVRRRGQEARLRCSPMKGHSHVYWYRQLPEEGLKFMVYLQKENIIDESGMPKERFSAEFPKEGPSILRIQQVVRGDSAAYFCASSPRDSCTDTQYFGPGTRLTVL.

The genes are TRBV4-2 and TRBJ1-2; D ambiguous. Germline CDR1 is LGHNA and CDR2 is YNFKEQ. V dropped 0 bases and J dropped 7 bases, with 15 bases sitting between them. The CDR3 length is 15 residues. This CDR3 reads CASSQDRGTNLGYTF. CDR3 bases: TGTGCCAGCAGCCAAGACCGGGGAACTAATCTTGGCTACACCTTC.

V usage is TRBV5-1 and J usage is TRBJ1-1; TRBD1 agrees at 10 bases. Germline CDR1 SGHRS, CDR2 YFSETQ. This CDR3 comprises 15 residues. V was pared by 0 bases and J by 10 bases, with 9 bases of the junction left unmatched. The CDR3 DNA follows: TGCGCCAGCAGCTTGGGGGACAGGGGATCGGGTGGAGCTTTCTTT. Translated, it gives CASSLGDRGSGGAFF.

V is TRBV7-2 and J is TRBJ2-1; TRBD2 agrees at 8 bases. CDR3 length equals 15 residues. J lost 9 bases, V lost 1 base, and 8 bases had no gene match. Germline CDR1 and CDR2: SGHTA and FQGNSA. CDR3 sequence reads: CASSLVAGSGGEQFF. Written as DNA, the CDR3 is TGTGCCAGCAGCTTAGTAGCGGGGTCCGGGGGTGAGCAGTTCTTC.

The chain carries TRBV6-5 and TRBJ1-1; TRBD1 agrees at 11 bases. This CDR3 has 16 amino acids. Germline CDR1 is MNHEY and CDR2 is SVGAGI. After removal of 2 bases from V and 0 bases from J, the junction contained 2 bases not matched to a gene. The CDR3 loop is CASSYGQGAMNTEAFF. CDR3 nucleotides: TGTGCCAGCAGTTACGGACAGGGGGCAATGAACACTGAAGCTTTCTTT.

The chain is built from TRBV4-3 and TRBJ2-5, with 8 nucleotides matching TRBD2. CDR3 length equals 14 residues. Losses at the gene ends were 4 bases for V and 1 base for J; bases not matched to a gene: 2. Per germline, CDR1 LGHNA and CDR2 YSLEER. This CDR3 is CASSRGLAQETQYF. CDR3 DNA: TGCGCCAGCAGCCGAGGACTAGCCCAAGAGACCCAGTACTTC.

This rearrangement joins TRBV10-3 to TRBJ1-2; D gene ambiguous. The CDR3 spans 13 residues. V was pared by 11 bases and J by 8 bases, with 21 bases between. The germline CDR1 and CDR2 sequences are ENHRY and SYGVKD. The CDR3 is CASRAGSVGGYTF. The CDR3 DNA reads TGTGCCTCCCGTGCCGGGTCGGTCGGGGGCTACACCTTC.

The CDR3 is CASSSTGGTNYGYTF. The DNA for the CDR3 is TGTGCCAGCAGTTCTACAGGGGGGACTAACTATGGCTACACCTTC. This chain joins TRBV6-1 and TRBJ1-2; 8 bases map to TRBD1. CDR1 MNHNS and CDR2 SASEGT come from the germline V gene. J lost 0 bases, V lost 5 bases, and 5 bases had no gene match. There are 15 residues in the CDR3.

This clone was picked up a small number of times. This sequence joins TRBV5-1 and TRBJ2-2; weak D call: TRBD1 (6 bases). The CDR3 is 15 residues long. In germline, CDR1 is SGHRS, CDR2 YFSETQ. V was shortened by 9 bases and J by 0 bases, with 15 bases between the two germline ends. As DNA, the CDR3 is TGCGCCACCAAACCTAAGGGGGCGAACACCGGGGAGCTGTTTTTT. Its protein product is CATKPKGANTGELFF.

The CDR3 DNA is TGTGCCAGCAGCCGGGACACTTTCTACAATGAGCAGTTCTTC. This gives the protein CASSRDTFYNEQFF. The chain recombines TRBV5-6 with TRBJ2-1; TRBD1 might be the D (6 bases). The germline V and J ends were trimmed by 4 bases and 3 bases, with 11 bases remaining between them. Germline CDR1 is SGHDT and CDR2 is YYEEEE. This CDR3 comprises 14 residues.

The chain recombines TRBV5-4 with TRBJ1-1; 7 bases align to TRBD1. There are 14 residues in the CDR3. V was clipped by 4 bases and J by 9 bases; unmatched bases: 12. Germline CDR1 is SGHNT and CDR2 is YYREEE (reference sequence). CDR3 protein: CASSLGRTGDKAFF. CDR3 nucleotide sequence: TGTGCCAGCAGCCTCGGTCGCACAGGGGACAAAGCTTTCTTT.